A selection of T cell receptor beta chains follows, all from one sample in a study of shared clonotypes between healthy human individuals. Only in-frame clones appear in the TCRdb table, and some are missing; sequencing was by immunoSEQ multiplex PCR. The sample carries about 960,000 clones, more than 75% recorded once. Sequenced: memory CD4+ T cells sorted from blood. These receptors all come from a young man in good health. CDR3s include the opening cysteine and the closing phenylalanine or tryptophan. Each record gives: J gene, D gene, clone size, V gene, CDR3 DNA, CDR3 protein. A D gene is named only where the DNA matches it firmly. The listing skips clone size in some rows; elsewhere it reads once, few, many or a size class.

J: TRBJ1-1
D: TRBD1
size: .
V: TRBV27
DNA: TGTGCCAGCAGTCACCAGGGGGCGGCGAACACTGAAGCTTTCTTT
CDR3: CASSHQGAANTEAFF

J: TRBJ2-5
D: .
size: once
V: TRBV6-5
DNA: TGTGCCAGCAGTTCCGGACTTAAAGAGACCCAGTACTTC
CDR3: CASSSGLKETQYF

J: TRBJ2-1
D: TRBD1
size: .
V: TRBV6-4
DNA: TGTGCCAGCAGTGCCCCGACAGGGGATCTGGTCAATGAGCAGTTCTTC
CDR3: CASSAPTGDLVNEQFF

J: TRBJ1-5
D: .
size: .
V: TRBV7-2
DNA: TGTGCCAGCAGCATAAATAGCAATCAGCCCCAGCATTTT
CDR3: CASSINSNQPQHF

J: TRBJ2-7
D: TRBD1
size: few
V: TRBV29-1
DNA: TGCAGCGTCTCTGGGGGGACAGGGATAGGCGAGCAGTACTTC
CDR3: CSVSGGTGIGEQYF

J: TRBJ1-2
D: .
size: .
V: TRBV14
DNA: TGTGCCAGCAGCCAAGTAACTCGTTCGGGCTACACCTTC
CDR3: CASSQVTRSGYTF

J: TRBJ1-1
D: .
size: .
V: TRBV29-1
DNA: TGCAGCGTGAGTTCGACTGAAGCTTTCTTT
CDR3: CSVSSTEAFF

J: TRBJ1-3
D: .
size: .
V: TRBV4-1
DNA: TGCGCCAGCAGCCAAGCCCAAGGTGAGGGCTCTGGAAACACCATATATTTT
CDR3: CASSQAQGEGSGNTIYF

J: TRBJ2-7
D: .
size: .
V: TRBV7-9
DNA: TGTGCCAGCAGCTTCTTGGGGAAGAGCTCCTACGAGCAGTACTTC
CDR3: CASSFLGKSSYEQYF

J: TRBJ1-4
D: .
size: .
V: TRBV5-4
DNA: TGTGCCAGCAGCTTGGCCCGACAGGACGGGACTGAAAAACTGTTTTTT
CDR3: CASSLARQDGTEKLFF

J: TRBJ2-7
D: TRBD1
size: .
V: TRBV10-2
DNA: TGCGCCAGCAGTGATTGGGGACAGGGAACCCTCGGCTACGAGCAGTACTTC
CDR3: CASSDWGQGTLGYEQYF

J: TRBJ2-3
D: .
size: .
V: TRBV6-1
DNA: TGTGCCAGCCCCAAAGTCGGGGTACCAGATACGCAGTATTTT
CDR3: CASPKVGVPDTQYF

J: TRBJ2-1
D: .
size: once
V: TRBV29-1
DNA: TGCAGCGTTCGCTGGATGGGGGGACCGGCATACAATGAGCAGTTCTTC
CDR3: CSVRWMGGPAYNEQFF

J: TRBJ1-2
D: TRBD1
size: .
V: TRBV12-5
DNA: TGTGCTAGTGGACAGGGGGCATTCTCCTATGGCTACACCTTC
CDR3: CASGQGAFSYGYTF

J: TRBJ2-2
D: TRBD1
size: .
V: TRBV19
DNA: TGTGCCAGTAGTGTTCTCACAGGGGGGATCACCGGGGAGCTGTTTTTT
CDR3: CASSVLTGGITGELFF

J: TRBJ2-2
D: TRBD2
size: .
V: TRBV7-2
DNA: TGTGCCAGCAGCTTAAGCGGGGGTACCGGGGAGCTGTTTTTT
CDR3: CASSLSGGTGELFF

J: TRBJ1-2
D: .
size: .
V: TRBV6-1
DNA: TGTGCCAGCAGTGAAGATACAGGGCTCTATGGCTACACCTTC
CDR3: CASSEDTGLYGYTF

J: TRBJ1-5
D: .
size: .
V: TRBV7-2
DNA: TGTGCCAGCAGCTTTGGTTCAGGGGGCAATCAGCCCCAGCATTTT
CDR3: CASSFGSGGNQPQHF

J: TRBJ1-1
D: .
size: .
V: TRBV18
DNA: TGTGCCAGCTCACGCATACCAGCCGAACGGAACACTGAAGCTTTCTTT
CDR3: CASSRIPAERNTEAFF

J: TRBJ1-4
D: TRBD1
size: few
V: TRBV9
DNA: TGTGCCAGCAGCGTAGCGACAGGGCGAAATGAAAAACTGTTTTTT
CDR3: CASSVATGRNEKLFF

J: TRBJ1-1
D: .
size: .
V: TRBV12-5
DNA: TGTGCTAGTGGTTTTTTTCAGGGAGGGAACACTGAAGCTTTCTTT
CDR3: CASGFFQGGNTEAFF

J: TRBJ1-3
D: .
size: .
V: TRBV7-8
DNA: TGTGCCAGCAGTCCAAGCTCTGGAAACACCATATATTTT
CDR3: CASSPSSGNTIYF

J: TRBJ1-1
D: .
size: .
V: TRBV7-9
DNA: TGTGCCAGCAGCTTAGACAGGGAGAGGACTGAAGCTTTCTTT
CDR3: CASSLDRERTEAFF

J: TRBJ1-4
D: TRBD1
size: .
V: TRBV5-4
DNA: TGTGCCAGCAGCCGGACAGGGGAAAGGGGGAATGAAAAACTGTTTTTT
CDR3: CASSRTGERGNEKLFF

J: TRBJ2-3
D: TRBD2
size: .
V: TRBV5-1
DNA: TGCGCCAGCAGCTACATAGCGGGAGGATGGACAGATACGCAGTATTTT
CDR3: CASSYIAGGWTDTQYF

J: TRBJ1-5
D: TRBD1
size: .
V: TRBV28
DNA: TGTGCCACCTCGCGCAGGGGGCGAACGATGGGCAATCAGCCCCAGCATTTT
CDR3: CATSRRGRTMGNQPQHF

J: TRBJ1-2
D: .
size: .
V: TRBV5-1
DNA: TGCGCCAGCAGCTTGGCAAGGGACGGCTACACCTTC
CDR3: CASSLARDGYTF

J: TRBJ1-2
D: TRBD1
size: once
V: TRBV10-3
DNA: TGTGCCATCAAGGACTCAGGGGGCGATACCTATGGCTACACCTTC
CDR3: CAIKDSGGDTYGYTF

J: TRBJ2-4
D: TRBD2
size: .
V: TRBV5-8
DNA: TGTGCCAGCAGGCGTAGCGGGAGTGGGGACGTAGGCATTCAGTACTTC
CDR3: CASRRSGSGDVGIQYF

J: TRBJ2-1
D: .
size: .
V: TRBV6-1
DNA: TGTGCCAGCAGTGAATGGGACTCACAGTTCTTC
CDR3: CASSEWDSQFF

J: TRBJ2-1
D: TRBD2
size: .
V: TRBV10-2
DNA: TGCGCCAGCAGTCGGCTAGCGGGGGGCAATGAGCAGTTCTTC
CDR3: CASSRLAGGNEQFF

J: TRBJ1-1
D: .
size: once
V: TRBV5-5
DNA: TGTGCCAGCAGCCCCTCCGTCGGGCGAACTGAAGCTTTCTTT
CDR3: CASSPSVGRTEAFF

J: TRBJ2-7
D: TRBD2
size: .
V: TRBV7-9
DNA: TGTGCCAGCAGCTCCGCTTCGGTTGCGGGAGGGTACGAGCAGTACTTC
CDR3: CASSSASVAGGYEQYF

J: TRBJ1-5
D: TRBD1
size: few
V: TRBV2
DNA: TGTGCCAGCAGTGGGGCTCCGGGACAGGGGATCAGCAATCAGCCCCAGCATTTT
CDR3: CASSGAPGQGISNQPQHF

J: TRBJ1-2
D: TRBD1
size: .
V: TRBV27
DNA: TGTGCCAGCAGTCAGGGGACAGCCAATGGCTACACCTTC
CDR3: CASSQGTANGYTF

J: TRBJ2-1
D: .
size: .
V: TRBV4-3
DNA: TGCGCCAGCAGCCAAGTTAGTGGGACAAAGCAGTTCTTC
CDR3: CASSQVSGTKQFF

J: TRBJ2-7
D: .
size: .
V: TRBV18
DNA: TGTGCCAGCTCACCACCGGGCCCGGACGAGCAGTACTTC
CDR3: CASSPPGPDEQYF

J: TRBJ2-6
D: .
size: few
V: TRBV14
DNA: TGTGCCAGCAGCCCCGGGGGTAGGGGCGCCCCAGGGGGGGCCAACGTCCTGACTTTC
CDR3: CASSPGGRGAPGGANVLTF

J: TRBJ1-1
D: .
size: .
V: TRBV6-1
DNA: TGTGCCAGCAGTGAAGACTTGGGGGCGAACACTGAAGCTTTCTTT
CDR3: CASSEDLGANTEAFF

J: TRBJ2-2
D: TRBD2
size: .
V: TRBV6-4
DNA: TGTGCCAGCACTCCGACTAGCGGGAACACCGGGGAGCTGTTTTTT
CDR3: CASTPTSGNTGELFF

J: TRBJ2-7
D: .
size: .
V: TRBV10-3
DNA: TGTGCCATCAGCAATGCAGGGAATCACGAGCAGTACTTC
CDR3: CAISNAGNHEQYF